This T cell receptor beta chain stems from a study of CD8 T cells in ankylosing spondylitis. Study outcomes and limitations: A motif of fewer than ten highly homologous TCR beta variants was seen as apparently characteristic of ankylosing spondylitis blood.

Trimming left V 6 bases short and J 0 bases short, with 14 bases between. Germline CDR1 is SEHNR and CDR2 is FQNEAQ (reference sequence). The CDR3 length is 16 residues. In this sample, this clonotype turned up a few times. Its cognate antigen is unknown. From the 5' RACE reads, TCRdb called clonotypes with MiXCR, one entry per CDR3 protein. This table has approximately 400,000 distinct CDR3 sequences, 15% to 20% appearing once. This sequence was found in a male donor with ankylosing spondylitis. The genes are TRBV7-9 and TRBJ2-2; D uncertain. Sequences were obtained from blood, either unsorted or a sorted T cell fraction (not recorded which). CDR3 sequence reads: CASSPDGLANTGELFF. The CDR3 DNA reads as TGTGCCAGCAGTCCCGACGGGCTCGCGAACACCGGGGAGCTGTTTTTT.